Presented here are 27 T cell receptor beta chains from one specimen sequenced in a study of shared clonotypes between healthy human individuals. Only CD45RO-negative cells positively selected for CCR7 counted as naive CD8 cells, so terminally differentiated effector memory CD45RA+ cells were excluded. TCRdb's table, derived via immunoSEQ multiplex PCR, lists solely in-frame clones and lacks some. The data contain around 1.9 million clones, 85% to 95% of them singletons. Sequenced: naive CD8+ T cells from PBMCs. Every receptor here comes from a man younger than 35 in good health. Some clones in this sample may be carry-over from other donors' samples.

This clone was seen only once. Other nucleotide sequences in the sample specify the same CDR3. The chain links TRBV27 to TRBJ2-2; D possibly corresponds to TRBD2 (6 bases). Trimming shortened V by 3 bases and J by 9 bases, and 8 bases separated the two germline ends. This CDR3 spans 12 amino acids. The germline V gene has CDR1 MNHEY and CDR2 SMNVEV (reference sequence). CDR3 sequence: CASSLGGRELFF. CDR3 sequence (DNA): TGTGCCAGCAGTTTGGGCGGGAGGGAGCTGTTTTTT.

The gene calls are TRBV4-2 and TRBJ2-7; D is perhaps TRBD1 (6 bases). CDR3 size: 14 residues. Looked up from germline, CDR1 is LGHNA and CDR2 is YNFKEQ. V was shortened by 3 bases and J by 6 bases, with 15 bases between the two germline ends. CDR3 in amino acids: CASSHLPRDTEQYF. The CDR3 nucleotides read TGTGCCAGCAGCCATCTTCCCCGGGACACCGAGCAGTACTTC.

This chain uses TRBV7-9 with TRBJ2-3; D might be TRBD1 (5 bases). This CDR3 comprises 13 residues. Trimming removed 7 bases from V and 2 bases from J, with 10 bases in between. The germline V gene encodes CDR1 SEHNR and CDR2 FQNEAQ (reference sequence). CDR3 sequence (DNA): TGTGCCAGCAAGCAGGGCCTCACAGATACGCAGTATTTT. Protein product: CASKQGLTDTQYF.

V and J are TRBV4-1 and TRBJ2-1; D remains ambiguous. Germline loops: CDR1 MGHRA, CDR2 YSYEKL. V gave up 0 bases and J gave up 2 bases, with 8 bases separating them. This CDR3 region has 15 residues. The CDR3 is CASSQDGATYNEQFF. The CDR3 nucleotides are TGCGCCAGCAGCCAAGATGGAGCCACCTACAATGAGCAGTTCTTC.

This clone has just one count. The chain employs TRBV7-9 and TRBJ2-5; D perhaps matches TRBD2 (7 bases). Germline V gene data show CDR1 as SEHNR and CDR2 as FQNEAQ (reference sequence). Between the trimmed V and J ends, which lost 7 bases and 9 bases, there was a span of 18 bases. The CDR3 is 13 amino acids. The CDR3 sequence is CASKAGHQPPQYF. In DNA form, the CDR3 reads TGTGCCAGCAAAGCGGGACACCAACCCCCCCAGTACTTC.

In DNA, the CDR3 is TGTGCCAGCAGCCCAGCGGGGGTAGGGCCTAACTATGGCTACACCTTC. This codes for CASSPAGVGPNYGYTF. The V and J genes are TRBV7-9 and TRBJ1-2, with a tentative D call TRBD1 (5 bases). The CDR3 runs to 16 residues. Germline V gives CDR1 SEHNR, CDR2 FQNEAQ (reference sequence). V was cut by 5 bases and J by 0 bases, with 16 bases left in between.

This clone has just a few counts. The sample carries other DNA sequences with the same CDR3. The rearrangement uses TRBV6-5 and TRBJ1-4, with D perhaps TRBD1 (5 bases). The CDR3 is made up of 14 amino acids. V dropped 2 bases and J dropped 1 base, with 5 bases sitting between them. Germline CDR1 and CDR2: MNHEY and SVGAGI. The CDR3, as DNA: TGTGCCAGCAGTTACGGGGGAACTAATGAAAAACTGTTTTTT. As protein: CASSYGGTNEKLFF.

The chain uses TRBV7-6 and TRBJ2-1; D is undetermined. The V end was cut by 0 bases, the J end by 0 bases, with 9 bases between. Germline lookup yields CDR1 SGHVS and CDR2 FNYEAQ. The CDR3 runs to 16 residues. The CDR3 DNA follows: TGTGCCAGCAGCTTAGCCCGGCCTGGCTCCTACAATGAGCAGTTCTTC. This gives the protein CASSLARPGSYNEQFF.

The chain couples TRBV9 to TRBJ2-6, with TRBD2 matching 9 bases. CDR3 length: 19 residues. J was trimmed by 0 bases and V by 0 bases; bases with no gene match: 7. Germline V gene sequence: CDR1 SGDLS, CDR2 YYNGEE. The CDR3 bases are TGTGCCAGCAGCGTAGTAGGACTAGCGCCTACCTCTGGGGCCAACGTCCTGACTTTC. As protein: CASSVVGLAPTSGANVLTF.

The chain couples TRBV19 to TRBJ2-7; D ambiguous. CDR3 length: 12 residues. V was shortened by 3 bases and J by 4 bases, with 7 bases between the two germline ends. From germline, CDR1 is LNHDA and CDR2 SQIVND (reference sequence). The CDR3 protein is CASSMDLYEQYF. For the CDR3, the DNA is TGTGCCAGTAGTATGGACCTTTACGAGCAGTACTTC.

This sequence joins TRBV6-1 and TRBJ1-5, with TRBD1 identical over 9 bases. The ends lost 4 bases at V and 3 bases at J; junction bases unmatched: 4. Germline V gene data show CDR1 as MNHNS and CDR2 as SASEGT. The CDR3 loop spans 15 amino acids. The chain's CDR3 is CASSGGTGTNQPQHF. Here the CDR3 DNA reads TGTGCCAGCAGTGGTGGGACAGGGACCAATCAGCCCCAGCATTTT.

This clone was seen a few times. Other nucleotide sequences from this sample produce the same CDR3. V is TRBV5-6 and J is TRBJ2-7, with TRBD1 identical over 8 bases. This CDR3 comprises 14 residues. V shed 3 bases and J 0 bases; nucleotides not matched to a gene: 2. Germline CDR1 is SGHDT and CDR2 is YYEEEE. The CDR3: CASSSGTGSYEQYF. The CDR3 coding sequence is TGTGCCAGCAGCTCCGGGACAGGCTCCTACGAGCAGTACTTC.

This chain uses TRBV27 with TRBJ1-3; possibly TRBD1 for D (5 bases). V was trimmed by 6 bases and J by 0 bases, leaving 15 bases between them. Germline CDR1 and CDR2: MNHEY and SMNVEV (reference sequence). The CDR3 is 16 amino acids. As DNA, the CDR3 is TGTGCCAGCAGAGAACGGGGACGGTCCTCTGGAAACACCATATATTTT. Translated: CASRERGRSSGNTIYF.

V gene TRBV12-5 combines with J gene TRBJ2-5, with TRBD1 identical over 12 bases. Germline loops: CDR1 LGHNT, CDR2 FRNRAP. J lost 5 bases, V lost 5 bases, and 9 bases had no gene match. The CDR3 spans 16 residues. The CDR3 is CASGAPGTGGAETQYF. The CDR3 DNA follows: TGTGCTAGTGGTGCCCCGGGGACAGGGGGCGCGGAGACCCAGTACTTC.

The V gene is TRBV19, the J gene TRBJ2-1; 10 positions agree with TRBD2. In germline, CDR1 is LNHDA, CDR2 SQIVND (reference sequence). This CDR3 region has 14 residues. After removal of 7 bases from V and 9 bases from J, the junction contained 9 bases not matched to a gene. DNA of the CDR3: TGTGCCAGTACCCCTAGCGGGAGTCTGGTTGAGCAGTTCTTC. This codes for CASTPSGSLVEQFF.

The V call is TRBV9, the J call TRBJ2-7; 12 bases align to TRBD1. Trimming cost V 2 bases and J 5 bases; bases outside gene matches: 11. Germline CDR1 is SGDLS and CDR2 is YYNGEE. The CDR3 runs to 17 residues. The CDR3 bases are TGTGCCAGCAGCGTCGGGACAGGGGGCGCTTGGTTTCACGAGCAGTACTTC. Protein product: CASSVGTGGAWFHEQYF.

The V call is TRBV27, the J call TRBJ1-2; unclear D gene. The CDR3 length is 12 residues. Trimming took off 2 bases at V and 7 bases at J, with 8 bases between the two ends. Germline CDR1 reads MNHEY; CDR2 reads SMNVEV (reference sequence). The CDR3 DNA follows: TGTGCCAGCAGTTTAGAAGGTCGTGGCTACACCTTC. It encodes CASSLEGRGYTF.

The rearrangement links TRBV7-9 to TRBJ1-2; weak D call: TRBD1 (5 bases). The CDR3 covers 16 residues. Germline CDR1 is SEHNR and CDR2 is FQNEAQ (reference sequence). Trimming took off 5 bases at V and 3 bases at J, with 19 bases between the two ends. The CDR3 nucleotides read TGTGCCAGCAGCCCCCCCCGTTTTGGGACTCACTATGGCTACACCTTC. Protein product: CASSPPRFGTHYGYTF.

The J gene is TRBJ1-1, the V gene TRBV14; maybe TRBD1 (5 bases). The CDR3 contains 15 residues. The V and J ends lost 0 bases and 12 bases respectively, with 20 bases between them. Germline V gives CDR1 SGHDN, CDR2 FVKESK. CDR3 bases: TGTGCCAGCAGCCAAGATTCAACAGGCCTTCCGGAATCTTTCTTT. Translated: CASSQDSTGLPESFF.

The chain links TRBV7-8 to TRBJ2-2; D possibly corresponds to TRBD1 (7 bases). This CDR3 is built from 16 residues. Germline V gene data show CDR1 as SGHVS and CDR2 as FQNEAQ. Trimming cost V 3 bases and J 6 bases, with 17 bases left between them. The CDR3 loop reads CASSFKTGTGAGELFF. As DNA, the CDR3 is TGTGCCAGCAGCTTCAAGACAGGGACGGGGGCCGGGGAGCTGTTTTTT.

V usage is TRBV11-3 and J usage is TRBJ2-4, with TRBD1 matching over 9 bases. The CDR3 has 15 amino acids. V shed 1 base and J 8 bases; nucleotides not matched to a gene: 6. Germline CDR1 is SGHNT and CDR2 is YENEEA. The chain's CDR3 is CASSLGDRDADIQYF. CDR3 bases: TGTGCCAGCAGCTTAGGGGACAGGGACGCAGACATTCAGTACTTC.

The chain recombines TRBV13 with TRBJ2-3; D may be TRBD2 (6 bases). The V and J ends lost 3 bases and 0 bases respectively, with 13 bases between them. In germline, CDR1 is PRHDT, CDR2 FYEKMQ (reference sequence). There are 16 residues in the CDR3. CDR3 coding DNA: TGTGCCAGCAGCTTTTTCGGCGGGACTAGCACAGATACGCAGTATTTT. It codes for CASSFFGGTSTDTQYF.

V and J are TRBV19 and TRBJ1-5; D ambiguous. CDR1 is LNHDA and CDR2 is SQIVND in the germline V gene (reference sequence). V shed 5 bases and J shed 2 bases, with 22 bases lying between them. This CDR3 has 18 residues. CDR3 amino acids: CASSALTPRGGGNQPQHF. The CDR3 DNA sequence: TGTGCCAGTAGTGCCCTTACCCCCAGAGGTGGCGGCAATCAGCCCCAGCATTTT.

The CDR3 is CASSLRDWGGVETQYF. CDR3 coding DNA: TGTGCCAGCAGCCTCCGGGACTGGGGTGGGGTAGAGACCCAGTACTTC. The chain joins TRBV9 to TRBJ2-5, with TRBD2 as a possible D gene (6 bases). The germline gives CDR1 SGDLS, CDR2 YYNGEE. CDR3 length: 16 residues. V gave up 4 bases and J gave up 4 bases, with 20 bases separating them.

The chain is built from TRBV9 and TRBJ2-1; D remains unclear. Looked up from germline, CDR1 is SGDLS and CDR2 is YYNGEE. Trimming shortened V by 2 bases and J by 1 base, and 10 bases separated the two germline ends. The CDR3 is 15 residues long. The CDR3 is CASSVYSVSYNEQFF. CDR3 nucleotides: TGTGCCAGCAGCGTTTACAGTGTATCCTACAATGAGCAGTTCTTC.

The chain uses TRBV6-6 and TRBJ2-1, with D tentatively TRBD1 (5 bases). CDR3 length: 12 amino acids. V dropped 6 bases and J dropped 8 bases, with 11 bases sitting between them. In germline, CDR1 is MNHNY, CDR2 SVGAGI (reference sequence). CDR3 residues: CASSNLGDEQFF. In DNA form, the CDR3 reads TGTGCCAGCAGCAACCTAGGGGATGAGCAGTTCTTC.

The sample holds one count of this clone. This chain connects TRBV5-6 to TRBJ2-1; 8 nucleotides match TRBD2. Unmatched junction bases numbered 3, after V lost 0 bases and J lost 4 bases. This CDR3 has 15 residues. From germline, CDR1 is SGHDT and CDR2 YYEEEE. The CDR3 DNA reads TGTGCCAGCAGCTTGGAGACTAGCGTATACAATGAGCAGTTCTTC. It codes for CASSLETSVYNEQFF.